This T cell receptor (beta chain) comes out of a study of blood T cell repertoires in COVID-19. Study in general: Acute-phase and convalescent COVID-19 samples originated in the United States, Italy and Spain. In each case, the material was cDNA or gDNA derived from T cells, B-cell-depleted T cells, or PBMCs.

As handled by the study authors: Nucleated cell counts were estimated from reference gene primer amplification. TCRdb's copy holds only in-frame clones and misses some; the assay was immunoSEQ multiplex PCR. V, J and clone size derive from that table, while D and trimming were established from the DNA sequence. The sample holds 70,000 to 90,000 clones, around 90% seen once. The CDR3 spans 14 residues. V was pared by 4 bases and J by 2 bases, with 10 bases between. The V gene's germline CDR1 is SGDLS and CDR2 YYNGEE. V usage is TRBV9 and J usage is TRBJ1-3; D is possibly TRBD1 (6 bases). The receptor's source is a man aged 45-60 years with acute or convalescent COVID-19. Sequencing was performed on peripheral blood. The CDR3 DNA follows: TGTGCCAGCAGCCCCACAGGGCCTGGAAACACCATATATTTT. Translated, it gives CASSPTGPGNTIYF.